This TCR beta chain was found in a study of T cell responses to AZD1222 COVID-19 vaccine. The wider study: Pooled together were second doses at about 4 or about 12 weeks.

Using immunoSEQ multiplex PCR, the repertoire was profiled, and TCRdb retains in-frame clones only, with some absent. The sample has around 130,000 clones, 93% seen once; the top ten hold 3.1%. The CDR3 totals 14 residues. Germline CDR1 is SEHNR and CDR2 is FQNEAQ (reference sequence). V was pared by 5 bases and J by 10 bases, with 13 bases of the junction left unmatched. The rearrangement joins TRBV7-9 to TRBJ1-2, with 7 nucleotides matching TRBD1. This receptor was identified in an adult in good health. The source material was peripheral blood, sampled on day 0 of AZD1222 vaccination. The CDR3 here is CASSPPGQVTAYTF. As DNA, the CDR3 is TGTGCCAGCAGCCCACCTGGACAGGTGACGGCCTACACCTTC.